This entry lists 21 T cell receptor beta chains sequenced from one sample in a study of siplizumab effects on memory and regulatory T cells. Here immunoSEQ multiplex PCR was the method, and the copy in TCRdb shows in-frame clones only, minus some. The sample lists 100,000 or so clones; 75% to 95% were seen once. What was sequenced was CD4+ T cells sorted from blood. These receptors all stem from a human donor in good health. Some clones in this sample may be carry-over from other donors' samples.

The rearrangement uses TRBV2 and TRBJ2-4; unclear D gene. Germline lookup yields CDR1 SNHLY and CDR2 FYNNEI. The CDR3 is 13 amino acids. Deletions cut 6 bases from V and 2 bases from J, with 8 bases between. CDR3 bases: TGTGCCAGCAGAGACACCACCAAAAACATTCAGTACTTC. This codes for CASRDTTKNIQYF.

This clone was counted a single time. J is TRBJ2-7 and V is TRBV5-4, with 10 bases lining up with TRBD1. This CDR3 is 15 amino acids long. V lost 4 bases to trimming and J lost 0 bases; unmatched junction nucleotides: 4. CDR1 is SGHNT and CDR2 is YYREEE in the germline V gene (reference sequence). Here the CDR3 reads CASSRGDRGSYEQYF. The CDR3, as DNA: TGTGCCAGCAGCCGGGGGGACAGGGGCTCCTACGAGCAGTACTTC. The full variable domain, rest sourced from reference TRBV5-4 and TRBJ2-7, is ETGVTQSPTHLIKTRGQQVTLRCSSQSGHNTVSWYQQALGQGPQFIFQYYREEENGRGNFPPRFSGLQFPNYSSELNVNALELDDSALYLCASSRGDRGSYEQYFGPGTRLTVT.

V and J are TRBV5-1 and TRBJ2-7; TRBD1 agrees at 9 bases. The CDR3 totals 15 residues. The germline gives CDR1 SGHRS, CDR2 YFSETQ. V lost 3 bases to trimming and J lost 2 bases; unmatched junction nucleotides: 6. CDR3 sequence: CASSSGGTGTYEQYF. For the CDR3, the DNA is TGCGCCAGCAGCTCCGGAGGGACAGGGACCTACGAGCAGTACTTC.

The chain couples TRBV14 to TRBJ1-1; the D gene is possibly TRBD1 (6 bases). V was trimmed by 1 base and J by 2 bases, leaving 14 bases between them. CDR3 length equals 16 residues. Germline V gene data show CDR1 as SGHDN and CDR2 as FVKESK. The DNA of the CDR3 is TGTGCCAGCAGCCAAGCCCCCGGGACACCAAACACTGAAGCTTTCTTT. It codes for CASSQAPGTPNTEAFF. The full variable domain, rest sourced from reference TRBV14 and TRBJ1-1, is EAGVTQFPSHSVIEKGQTVTLRCDPISGHDNLYWYRRVMGKEIKFLLHFVKESKQDESGMPNNRFLAERTGGTYSTLKVQPAELEDSGVYFCASSQAPGTPNTEAFFGQGTRLTVV.

The chain has TRBV13 and TRBJ2-3; 9 nucleotides agree with TRBD2. Germline CDR1 and CDR2: PRHDT and FYEKMQ (reference sequence). The CDR3 consists of 16 residues. J lost 2 bases, V lost 1 base, and 4 bases had no gene match. CDR3 protein: CASSLVPSGNTDTQYF. In DNA form, the CDR3 reads TGTGCCAGCAGCTTAGTTCCTAGCGGGAACACAGATACGCAGTATTTT.

In this sample, this clone turned up once. This rearrangement joins TRBV5-1 to TRBJ2-5, with TRBD2 as a possible D gene (6 bases). The CDR3 loop spans 14 amino acids. Trimming pared 3 bases from V and 1 base from J, leaving 10 bases between. Germline V gene lookup returns CDR1 SGHRS and CDR2 YFSETQ. CDR3 DNA sequence: TGCGCCAGCAGCTCGGGAGCGGCCCAAGAGACCCAGTACTTC. The encoded protein is CASSSGAAQETQYF.

The chain couples TRBV6-6 to TRBJ2-1, with D perhaps matching TRBD2 (6 bases). Germline V CDR1 and CDR2: MNHNY, SVGAGI (reference sequence). Trimming removed 4 bases at V and 0 bases at J, with 13 bases between. The CDR3 is 16 amino acids. The CDR3 nucleotides read TGTGCCAGCAGTTCAGGGACTTCAATCTCCTACAATGAGCAGTTCTTC. Translating gives CASSSGTSISYNEQFF.

CDR3 region: CASSASGRSYEQFF. The CDR3 nucleotides read TGTGCCAGCAGTGCTAGCGGGAGAAGTTATGAGCAGTTCTTC. The chain carries TRBV25-1 and TRBJ2-1; 10 bases are a match to TRBD2. V trimming: 4 bases; J trimming: 8 bases; junction bases outside the gene matches: 5. The CDR3 has 14 amino acids. Germline CDR1 and CDR2: MGHDK and SYGVNS.

This rearrangement joins TRBV6-1 to TRBJ2-7, with 7 bases matching TRBD1. Germline values: CDR1 MNHNS, CDR2 SASEGT. The length of the CDR3 is 16 residues. V shed 4 bases and J 1 base; nucleotides not matched to a gene: 10. CDR3 loop: CASSVEGTAVSYEQYF. CDR3 in DNA: TGTGCCAGCAGTGTAGAAGGGACAGCCGTATCCTACGAGCAGTACTTC.

The CDR3 loop is CASSYFAGAGNTIYF. The CDR3 bases are TGTGCCAGCAGTTACTTTGCGGGTGCAGGAAACACCATATATTTT. The rearrangement joins TRBV6-6 to TRBJ1-3; D uncertain. The V end lost 1 base, the J end lost 4 bases, and 11 bases lay between the germline ends. In germline, CDR1 is MNHNY, CDR2 SVGAGI (reference sequence). The CDR3 length is 15 residues.

The chain has TRBV27 and TRBJ1-1, with TRBD1 as a possible D gene (5 bases). The V gene lost 0 bases and the J gene lost 1 base, with 12 bases spanning the gap. This CDR3 is built from 16 residues. The germline V gene has CDR1 MNHEY and CDR2 SMNVEV (reference sequence). CDR3 sequence: CASSLSRGGGNTEAFF. The CDR3 bases are TGTGCCAGCAGTTTATCGAGGGGTGGAGGGAACACTGAAGCTTTCTTT.

This rearrangement joins TRBV4-1 to TRBJ2-1, with D unclear. From germline, CDR1 is MGHRA and CDR2 YSYEKL. CDR3 length equals 14 residues. V lost 0 bases and J 6 bases, leaving 9 bases between the germline ends. This chain's CDR3 is CASSQDLGFNEQFF. The CDR3 DNA follows: TGCGCCAGCAGCCAAGATCTTGGCTTCAATGAGCAGTTCTTC.

The chain is built from TRBV5-4 and TRBJ2-2, with 13 bases matching TRBD2. Germline V lookup: CDR1 SGHNT, CDR2 YYREEE (reference sequence). Trimming took 3 bases from V and 1 from J; bases not matched to a gene: 12. This CDR3 contains 20 residues. CDR3 bases: TGTGCCAGCAGCTCCTCACCTGGACTAGCGGGAGTTCGGAACACCGGGGAGCTGTTTTTT. Translated: CASSSSPGLAGVRNTGELFF.

V and J are TRBV2 and TRBJ2-1, with TRBD2 matching over 10 bases. The CDR3 loop spans 15 amino acids. V lost 10 bases to trimming and J lost 7 bases; unmatched junction nucleotides: 13. The V gene's germline CDR1 is SNHLY and CDR2 FYNNEI. The CDR3 DNA sequence: TGTGCCACCAAATGGAGAGGACTAGCGGTAAATGAGCAGTTCTTC. Translation: CATKWRGLAVNEQFF.

The genes are TRBV30 and TRBJ1-2; D unclear. Germline V CDR1 and CDR2: GTSNPN, SVGIG (reference sequence). The CDR3 totals 13 residues. Deletions cut 4 bases from V and 4 bases from J, with 13 bases between. The CDR3 coding sequence is TGTGCCTGGAACTCGGGCGGTATCTATGGCTACACCTTC. Residues: CAWNSGGIYGYTF.

The chain combines TRBV11-3 with TRBJ2-3; 7 bases are a match to TRBD1. Germline-derived CDR1 and CDR2 are SGHNT and YENEEA. The CDR3 is made up of 14 amino acids. J was trimmed by 4 bases and V by 3 bases; bases with no gene match: 4. The CDR3 is CASSLGQNSDTQYF. DNA for the CDR3: TGTGCCAGCAGCTTGGGACAGAACTCAGATACGCAGTATTTT.

This chain uses TRBV19 with TRBJ2-2, with a weak D call TRBD2 (6 bases). The germline CDR1 and CDR2 sequences are LNHDA and SQIVND (reference sequence). Trimming stripped 6 bases from V and 4 bases from J, with 18 bases between. The CDR3 extends over 16 amino acids. The CDR3 DNA is TGTGCCAGTAGCCAGCCTAGCGCCTCGGGCACCGGGGAGCTGTTTTTT. It is translated as CASSQPSASGTGELFF.

V is TRBV30 and J is TRBJ2-2; the D gene is possibly TRBD1 (6 bases). The germline V and J ends were trimmed by 2 bases and 6 bases, with 10 bases remaining between them. Germline V gene sequence: CDR1 GTSNPN, CDR2 SVGIG (reference sequence). The CDR3 spans 13 residues. The DNA of the CDR3 is TGTGCCTGGAGTCAGGGGTTGGCCGGGGAGCTGTTTTTT. Protein sequence: CAWSQGLAGELFF.

The chain carries TRBV28 and TRBJ2-2; no clear D. CDR3 length: 14 residues. Germline CDR1 reads MDHEN; CDR2 reads SYDVKM. Trimming left V 2 bases short and J 7 bases short, with 11 bases between. The CDR3: CASSLGARGGELFF. The CDR3 DNA sequence: TGTGCCAGCAGTTTAGGAGCCCGCGGCGGGGAGCTGTTTTTT.

This clone was counted a few times. This chain links TRBV28 with TRBJ1-5, with a possible D match to TRBD1 (6 bases). There are 16 residues in the CDR3. The germline V gene encodes CDR1 MDHEN and CDR2 SYDVKM. V was cut by 6 bases and J by 7 bases, with 22 bases left in between. The CDR3 sequence is CASSSGTPPPSQPQHF. The CDR3 DNA follows: TGTGCCAGCAGCTCCGGGACACCCCCGCCTTCCCAGCCCCAGCATTTT.

This chain links TRBV25-1 with TRBJ2-2; D uncertain. The ends were cut back, 4 bases at V and 2 bases at J, with 11 bases in the middle. Germline V gives CDR1 MGHDK, CDR2 SYGVNS. This CDR3 is 15 amino acids long. CDR3 loop: CASSAAGGNTGELFF. CDR3 coding DNA: TGTGCCAGCAGTGCGGCTGGTGGCAACACCGGGGAGCTGTTTTTT.